The TCR beta chain under discussion was sequenced for a study of blood T cell repertoires in COVID-19. As handled by the study authors: Cell counts per sample came from amplifying reference gene primers. Clones were sequenced by immunoSEQ multiplex PCR, and TCRdb holds only the in-frame ones, with some missing. The DNA was the basis for D and trimming; V, J and clone size are from that table. The sample has roughly 38,000 clones; nearly 90% are singletons. Per germline, CDR1 SGHNT and CDR2 YYREEE (reference sequence). V was pared by 9 bases and J by 7 bases, with 20 bases between. This CDR3 comprises 15 residues.

The TCR comes from a man aged 60 to 69 with active or convalescent COVID-19. Sequenced material: peripheral blood. This chain links TRBV5-4 with TRBJ1-6; weak D call: TRBD1 (6 bases). The CDR3 reads CATETGGGRNSPLHF. The CDR3 DNA reads TGTGCCACCGAGACAGGAGGCGGGAGAAATTCACCCCTCCACTTT.